Detailed here is one TCR beta chain. Its antigen is as yet unknown. This sample is drawn from a study of beta chain features in type 1 diabetes. Reverse transcribing all isolated RNA meant expressed TCRB transcripts were sequenced. Only in-frame clones appear in the TCRdb table, and some are missing; sequencing was by immunoSEQ multiplex PCR. The sample records roughly 150,000 clones, 9% to 10% being singletons. CDR3 size: 15 residues. Germline CDR1 is SGHAT and CDR2 is FQDESV (reference sequence). V trimming: 4 bases; J trimming: 4 bases; junction bases outside the gene matches: 9. Whole-study results and caveats: Shorter TCRB CDR3s, moderately but significantly so, were found in Type 1 diabetes patients in all four CD4+ subsets. When VDJ junctions were examined, type 1 diabetes patients showed fewer insertions and more deletions.

Sequencing was done on a sample of central memory CD4+ T cells from blood. The receptor's source is a woman aged 25 to 39 with type 1 diabetes. The chain is built from TRBV11-1 and TRBJ2-7; TRBD1 agrees at 8 bases. The CDR3 spells CASSYLGTGDYEQYF. In DNA form, the CDR3 reads TGTGCCAGCAGCTACCTCGGGACAGGAGATTACGAGCAGTACTTC.